This entry lists 24 T cell receptor beta chains sequenced from one sample in a study of T cells in Graves' hyperthyroidism and ophthalmopathy. Amplification targeted TCR beta CDR3 regions from RNA transcripts. First-round RT-PCR with HTBI primers amplified the TCR CDR3 region. TCRdb re-analysed the multiplex PCR reads in MiXCR, keeping a single row per CDR3 protein. The table has some 500,000 distinct CDR3 sequences, 15% to 20% seen once; the top ten hold approximately 30%. Specimen: blood. These receptor sequences come from a woman aged 25 to 45 with Graves' ophthalmopathy.

The genes are TRBV28 and TRBJ1-2, with D hard to call. V dropped 6 bases and J dropped 7 bases, with 9 bases sitting between them. CDR1 and CDR2 (germline): MDHEN, SYDVKM. CDR3 length equals 11 residues. The CDR3 loop is CASSQEGGYTF. The CDR3 coding sequence is TGTGCCAGCAGCCAGGAGGGTGGCTACACCTTC.

This clonotype was detected a few times. This chain connects TRBV6-5 to TRBJ2-2; the D gene is possibly TRBD2 (5 bases). Germline V gives CDR1 MNHEY, CDR2 SVGAGI. The CDR3 is 16 residues long. Trimming took 2 bases from V and 1 from J, leaving 11 bases between them. The CDR3 sequence is CASSYVRGRNTGELFF. The CDR3, as DNA: TGTGCCAGCAGTTACGTAAGAGGGAGGAACACCGGGGAGCTGTTTTTT.

The sample holds many counts of this clonotype. The rearrangement links TRBV12-3 or TRBV12-4 to TRBJ2-6; TRBD1 aligns across 12 bases. The CDR3 has 19 amino acids. With 6 bases clipped from V and 3 bases from J, the junction kept 12 bases outside the gene matches. The CDR3 here is CASRHRDRGLRVGANVLTF. In DNA form, the CDR3 reads TGTGCCAGCAGGCACCGGGACAGGGGGCTAAGGGTTGGGGCCAACGTCCTGACTTTC.

This clonotype was found a few times. This chain links TRBV6-1 with TRBJ2-7; D might be TRBD2 (6 bases). Trimming cost V 11 bases and J 2 bases, with 13 bases left between them. Germline V CDR1 and CDR2: MNHNS, SASEGT. The CDR3 is 12 residues long. CDR3 nucleotides: TGTGCCGTCGGGACTGGCCCCTACGAGCAGTACTTC. This sequence encodes CAVGTGPYEQYF.

This clonotype came up many times. The J gene is TRBJ2-5, the V gene TRBV2; D is undetermined. The V gene lost 6 bases and the J gene lost 5 bases, with 16 bases spanning the gap. Per germline, CDR1 SNHLY and CDR2 FYNNEI. This CDR3 spans 14 amino acids. DNA for the CDR3: TGTGCCAGCAGCAGGAGTAAGGGTTTCGAGACCCAGTACTTC. Translation gives CASSRSKGFETQYF.

This clonotype turned up a few times. V gene TRBV19 combines with J gene TRBJ2-7, with D possibly TRBD1 on 6 matching bases. Germline CDR1 is LNHDA and CDR2 is SQIVND (reference sequence). The CDR3 consists of 14 residues. V gave up 2 bases and J gave up 3 bases, with 11 bases separating them. CDR3 sequence: CASSISGRGYEQYF. CDR3 DNA sequence: TGTGCCAGTAGTATAAGCGGCAGGGGCTACGAGCAGTACTTC.

At least ten counts were recorded for this clonotype. The J gene is TRBJ1-3, the V gene TRBV12-3 or TRBV12-4, with a tentative D call TRBD1 (6 bases). The CDR3 runs to 13 residues. V lost 1 base and J 6 bases, leaving 7 bases between the germline ends. This chain's CDR3 is CASSLGGQNTIYF. CDR3 nucleotide sequence: TGTGCCAGCAGTTTAGGGGGGCAAAACACCATATATTTT.

The table lists this clonotype with a few counts. V gene TRBV20-1 combines with J gene TRBJ2-5; possible D gene TRBD1, 6 bases. Germline V CDR1 and CDR2: DFQATT, SNEGSKA (reference sequence). Trimming stripped 4 bases from V and 9 bases from J, with 21 bases between. The CDR3 runs 14 residues. The CDR3 DNA sequence: TGCAGTGCTAAGAGTCAGCTGGGGGCTAGGGCCCAGTACTTC. Protein product: CSAKSQLGARAQYF.

This clonotype was seen many times. The chain couples TRBV5-1 to TRBJ2-2; D is possibly TRBD2 (5 bases). The CDR3 length is 14 residues. CDR1 is SGHRS, CDR2 YFSETQ, per germline. Trimming took 1 base from V and 6 from J, leaving 10 bases between them. CDR3 residues: CASSLSSGAGELFF. The CDR3 coding sequence is TGCGCCAGCAGCTTGTCTTCCGGGGCCGGGGAGCTGTTTTTT.

This clonotype was seen more than once but under ten times. The gene calls are TRBV27 and TRBJ2-7, with D possibly TRBD2 on 5 matching bases. Germline-derived CDR1 and CDR2 are MNHEY and SMNVEV (reference sequence). V was shortened by 5 bases and J by 4 bases, with 18 bases between the two germline ends. This CDR3 has 15 residues. CDR3 bases: TGTGCCAGCAGTACCCACGGGGAACCCGTATACGAGCAGTACTTC. Amino acid sequence: CASSTHGEPVYEQYF.

This CDR3 reads CASSQAGTGVSGELFF. DNA for the CDR3: TGCGCCAGCAGCCAGGCCGGGACAGGGGTTAGCGGGGAGCTGTTTTTT. This chain uses TRBV4-3 with TRBJ2-2, with 10 bases that match TRBD1. This CDR3 has 16 residues. Germline V gene lookup returns CDR1 LGHNA and CDR2 YSLEER. V shed 3 bases, J shed 7 bases, and the junction held 8 bases outside the gene matches.

This rearrangement joins TRBV24-1 to TRBJ1-5; D is unresolved. This CDR3 is 14 amino acids long. Germline loops: CDR1 KGHDR, CDR2 SFDVKD. The V gene lost 3 bases and the J gene lost 3 bases, with 8 bases spanning the gap. The CDR3 DNA reads TGTGCCACCAGTGATACCCGGAACAATCAGCCCCAGCATTTT. Its translation is CATSDTRNNQPQHF.

The rearrangement uses TRBV20-1 and TRBJ1-6; 7 positions agree with TRBD1. In germline, CDR1 is DFQATT, CDR2 SNEGSKA (reference sequence). This CDR3 has 16 residues. The J segment lost 2 bases and the V segment lost 6 bases, leaving 10 bases of the junction unmatched. In DNA, the CDR3 is TGCAGTGCCCCTTGGGACAGACTCGCCTATAATTCACCCCTCCACTTT. This encodes CSAPWDRLAYNSPLHF.

This chain connects TRBV19 to TRBJ1-2; possible D gene TRBD1, 5 bases. The germline gives CDR1 LNHDA, CDR2 SQIVND (reference sequence). The CDR3 is 15 amino acids. V was clipped by 2 bases and J by 4 bases, with 14 bases between them. The CDR3 sequence is CASSISPGQSYGYTF. In nucleotides, the CDR3 is TGTGCCAGTAGTATATCGCCAGGGCAGAGCTATGGCTACACCTTC.

This clonotype was seen more than once but under ten times. The V and J genes are TRBV7-8 and TRBJ2-1; weak D call: TRBD1 (6 bases). Looked up from germline, CDR1 is SGHVS and CDR2 is FQNEAQ. V was pared by 4 bases and J by 9 bases, with 22 bases between. This CDR3 comprises 16 residues. This CDR3 reads CASSYLLGALGVEQFF. In DNA, the CDR3 is TGTGCCAGCAGCTACCTGTTGGGGGCGCTTGGAGTTGAGCAGTTCTTC. The entire variable domain, with the rest obtained from reference TRBV7-8 and TRBJ2-1, is as follows: GAGVSQSPRYKVAKRGQDVALRCDPISGHVSLFWYQQALGQGPEFLTYFQNEAQLDKSGLPSDRFFAERPEGSVSTLKIQRTQQEDSAVYLCASSYLLGALGVEQFFGPGTRLTVL.

The sample holds many counts of this clonotype. The chain is built from TRBV28 and TRBJ2-1, with D unclear. V was pared by 1 base and J by 7 bases, with 8 bases between. The CDR3 is 13 amino acids. Germline values: CDR1 MDHEN, CDR2 SYDVKM. CDR3 sequence: CASSLSLSNEQFF. CDR3 DNA: TGTGCCAGCAGTTTATCCCTCTCTAATGAGCAGTTCTTC.

This clonotype was seen at least ten times. This chain links TRBV2 with TRBJ2-1; D is unclear. CDR3 length: 15 residues. From germline, CDR1 is SNHLY and CDR2 FYNNEI. The V and J ends lost 2 bases and 3 bases respectively, with 11 bases between them. CDR3: CASSEPRSNYNEQFF. The CDR3 nucleotides read TGTGCCAGCAGTGAACCAAGGAGTAACTACAATGAGCAGTTCTTC.

This clonotype was detected ten times or more. This chain uses TRBV18 with TRBJ2-3; D is ambiguous. Germline loops: CDR1 KGHSH, CDR2 LQKENI. Trimming cost V 2 bases and J 6 bases, with 9 bases left between them. This CDR3 has 13 amino acids. The CDR3 loop reads CASSPMGFDTQYF. CDR3 nucleotide sequence: TGTGCCAGCTCACCAATGGGGTTTGATACGCAGTATTTT.

This clonotype was picked up a small number of times. V and J are TRBV3-1 and TRBJ2-2; 14 positions match TRBD2. The germline V gene encodes CDR1 LGHDT and CDR2 YNNKEL (reference sequence). The trim removed 3 bases at V and 1 base at J, leaving 1 base unmatched. This CDR3 has 17 residues. CDR3 nucleotide sequence: TGTGCCAGCAGCCAGACTAGCGGGAGGGTGAACACCGGGGAGCTGTTTTTT. Protein sequence: CASSQTSGRVNTGELFF. The entire variable domain, with the rest obtained from reference TRBV3-1 and TRBJ2-2, is as follows: DTAVSQTPKYLVTQMGNDKSIKCEQNLGHDTMYWYKQDSKKFLKIMFSYNNKELIINETVPNRFSPKSPDKAHLNLHINSLELGDSAVYFCASSQTSGRVNTGELFFGEGSRLTVL.

This clonotype was counted at least ten times. V and J are TRBV18 and TRBJ2-2; 8 bases agree with TRBD1. CDR1 and CDR2 from the germline V gene are KGHSH and LQKENI. V trimming: 5 bases; J trimming: 3 bases; junction bases outside the gene matches: 5. The CDR3 is made up of 15 amino acids. CDR3 DNA sequence: TGTGCCAGCTCAGCGGGACAGGCGCACACCGGGGAGCTGTTTTTT. The encoded protein is CASSAGQAHTGELFF.

Many counts were recorded for this clonotype. The chain recombines TRBV12-3 or TRBV12-4 with TRBJ2-1; a weak D match, TRBD1 (5 bases). V shed 5 bases and J shed 1 base, with 6 bases lying between them. The length of the CDR3 is 13 residues. CDR3 residues: CASSKGSYNEQFF. The CDR3 nucleotides are TGTGCCAGCAGTAAGGGGTCCTACAATGAGCAGTTCTTC.

This clonotype was detected ten times or more. The V call is TRBV7-2, the J call TRBJ2-1; D gene uncertain. CDR3 length: 12 amino acids. V was clipped by 6 bases and J by 12 bases, with 15 bases between them. The germline gives CDR1 SGHTA, CDR2 FQGNSA. The CDR3 coding sequence is TGTGCCAGCAGTTCTGGGGTCGGAGTGCAGTTCTTC. Its translation: CASSSGVGVQFF.

The rearrangement uses TRBV28 and TRBJ2-1; the D call may be TRBD1 or TRBD2 (5 bases each). Germline CDR1 and CDR2: MDHEN and SYDVKM. The CDR3 sequence is 13 residues long. V shed 6 bases and J shed 8 bases, with 14 bases lying between them. Here the CDR3 reads CASRGMGVYEQFF. As DNA, the CDR3 is TGTGCCAGCAGGGGGATGGGGGTCTATGAGCAGTTCTTC.

At least ten counts were recorded for this clonotype. The chain uses TRBV3-1 and TRBJ2-1; D is unclear. This CDR3 spans 14 amino acids. Trimming removed 6 bases from V and 4 bases from J, with 13 bases in between. Germline CDR1 LGHDT, CDR2 YNNKEL (reference sequence). As DNA, the CDR3 is TGTGCCAGCAGTCCCACGCTCAAGTACAATGAGCAGTTCTTC. Residues: CASSPTLKYNEQFF.